A selection of T cell receptor beta chains follows, all from one sample in a study of molecular identifiers for immune sequencing clone quantification. TCRdb redid the calling of the PCR reads with MiXCR, one entry per CDR3 protein. This sample has around 320,000 distinct CDR3 sequences, with about 22% found just once. The material sequenced was naive CD8+ T cells from blood, with Jurkat cell RNA spiked in. The receptors come from a human donor in good health. Some libraries in this study had Jurkat cell RNA spiked in. CDR3s include the opening cysteine and the closing phenylalanine or tryptophan. A D gene is named only where the DNA matches it firmly. Clone size appears in some rows only: once, few, many, or a class for an expanded clone.

J	size	D	V	DNA	CDR3
TRBJ2-6	few	.	TRBV10-3	TGTGCCATCAGTGCCCCGACCTCTGGGGCCAACGTCCTGACTTTC	CAISAPTSGANVLTF
TRBJ1-5	many	.	TRBV5-6	TGTGCCAGCAGCGCCACAGGAGTCGATAGCAATCAGCCCCAGCATTTT	CASSATGVDSNQPQHF
TRBJ1-1	few	TRBD1	TRBV19	TGTGCCAGTAGTATCCGCCCAGGGGGTTACACTGAAGCTTTCTTT	CASSIRPGGYTEAFF
TRBJ1-1	many	TRBD1	TRBV28	TGTGCCAGCCGACAGGGACGCGGGAGGTACACTGAAGCTTTCTTT	CASRQGRGRYTEAFF
TRBJ2-4	.	TRBD1	TRBV10-2	TGCGCCAGCAGTGAACAACAGGGGACCCGTTGGGTAGCCAAAAACATTCAGTACTTC	CASSEQQGTRWVAKNIQYF
TRBJ2-2	.	.	TRBV5-6	TGTGTCAGCAGCTTGGCTATCTCGGCCGGGGAGCTGTCTTTT	CVSSLAISAGELSF
TRBJ1-1	.	.	TRBV4-3	TGCGCCAGCAGCCAAGTGGCCCAACGCGGCACTGAAGCTTTCTTT	CASSQVAQRGTEAFF
TRBJ1-3	.	.	TRBV27	TGTGCCAGCAGTGCCCGCCTCGGGTACTCTGGAAACACCATATATTTT	CASSARLGYSGNTIYF
TRBJ2-7	many	.	TRBV6-2/TRBV6-3	TGTGCCAGCAGTGACCCGGACTACGAGCAGTACTTC	CASSDPDYEQYF
TRBJ2-1	.	TRBD2	TRBV2	TGTGCCAGCAGTTCGGTCGGGACTAGCGTGTACAATGAGCAGTTCTTC	CASSSVGTSVYNEQFF
TRBJ2-3	.	.	TRBV11-2	TGTGCCAGCAGCTTCTCCGGGGGTATGGGGGAAGATACGCAGTATTTT	CASSFSGGMGEDTQYF
TRBJ2-3	.	.	TRBV9	TGTGCCAGCAGCGTAGCCGACCCTTTCATTTTCACAGATACGCAGTATTTT	CASSVADPFIFTDTQYF
TRBJ2-7	.	.	TRBV19	TGTGCCAGTAGTATTCAAGACTTCTCCTACGAGCAGTACTTC	CASSIQDFSYEQYF
TRBJ2-1	many	.	TRBV6-1	TGTGCCAGCAAATTACTAGCACAAAGACCTTACAATGAGCAGTTCTTC	CASKLLAQRPYNEQFF
TRBJ2-5	once	TRBD2	TRBV7-6	TGTGCCAGCAGCTTATCTCTTAGTCTCGAAGCGGGACGAGAGACCCAGTACTTC	CASSLSLSLEAGRETQYF
TRBJ2-2	.	.	TRBV15	TGTGCCACCAGCGGTATCACCGGGGAGCTGTTTTTT	CATSGITGELFF
TRBJ1-2	.	.	TRBV12-3/TRBV12-4	TGTGCCAGCAGTTTAGGAGGGTCCGAGGGCTACACCTTC	CASSLGGSEGYTF
TRBJ2-5	.	.	TRBV5-1	TGCGCCAGCAGCTTGGGGCAGGGGCTGGAGCCCCAGTACTTC	CASSLGQGLEPQYF
TRBJ2-7	few	.	TRBV3-1	TGTGCCAGCAGCCTCTCCTGGGGGGCGCAGGACGAGCAGTACTTC	CASSLSWGAQDEQYF
TRBJ2-3	.	.	TRBV24-1	TGTGCCACCAGTGATTTGTTCCCAGGGGGGAGCACAGATACGCAGTATTTT	CATSDLFPGGSTDTQYF
TRBJ2-7	many	.	TRBV11-1	TGTGCCAGCAGCTTAGAACTAGGAGGCTACGAGCAGTACTTC	CASSLELGGYEQYF
TRBJ1-1	many	.	TRBV5-1	TGCGCCAGCAGCTTGGTCGGCAGTCACACTGAAGCTTTCTTT	CASSLVGSHTEAFF
TRBJ1-1	.	.	TRBV4-1	TGCGCCAGCAGCCATAAGAGACAGGCTAGGACTGAAGCTTTCTTT	CASSHKRQARTEAFF
TRBJ2-5	many	.	TRBV7-6	TGTGCCAGCAGCCCGGGGAACAGGTATCCGCCCGAGACCCAGTACTTC	CASSPGNRYPPETQYF
TRBJ1-1	many	TRBD1	TRBV29-1	TGCAGCGTTATGACAGGGCTGAACACTGAAGCTTTCTTT	CSVMTGLNTEAFF
TRBJ2-7	many	.	TRBV7-9	TGTGCCAGCAGCCGTGTGGGGGCGGACGAGCAGTACTTC	CASSRVGADEQYF
TRBJ2-7	few	.	TRBV5-8	TGTGCCAGCAGCTTAGGCCAGTATTACGAGCAGTACTTC	CASSLGQYYEQYF
TRBJ2-1	few	TRBD1	TRBV15	TGTGCCACCAATGCCCGGACAGGTACCAATGAGCAGTTCTTC	CATNARTGTNEQFF